Presented here are 17 T cell receptor beta chains from one specimen sequenced in a study of T cell responses to AZD1222 COVID-19 vaccine. The table came from immunoSEQ multiplex PCR; TCRdb's copy has only in-frame clones and leaves some out. The data contain tens of thousands of clones, 65% to 85% of them singletons. The material sequenced was peripheral blood, taken on day 0 of AZD1222 vaccination. Every receptor here comes from an adult in good health.

The rearrangement links TRBV30 to TRBJ1-6, with D unresolved. Trimming removed 3 bases from V and 9 bases from J, with 12 bases in between. The germline gives CDR1 GTSNPN, CDR2 SVGIG (reference sequence). The CDR3 is 13 residues long. CDR3 nucleotide sequence: TGTGCCTGGAGGAGGGTTAGCGTTTCACCCCTCCACTTT. Amino acids: CAWRRVSVSPLHF.

The chain is built from TRBV5-6 and TRBJ2-1; the match to TRBD1 covers 8 bases. The CDR3 totals 15 residues. The V and J ends lost 0 bases and 8 bases, in that order; junction bases with no gene match: 7. The germline V gene has CDR1 SGHDT and CDR2 YYEEEE. CDR3 loop: CASSLGTGKRDEQFF. In DNA form, the CDR3 reads TGTGCCAGCAGCTTGGGGACAGGGAAAAGGGATGAGCAGTTCTTC.

The genes are TRBV23-1 and TRBJ2-7; 7 bases match TRBD1. TRBV23-1 is known as an ORF, though its function is uncertain. This CDR3 has 16 residues. V dropped 0 bases and J dropped 6; count of bases not matched to a gene: 11. The CDR3 coding sequence is TGCGCCAGCAGTCAATCGGGGCAGGGGGAACGGGCCGAGCAGTACTTC. Its translation: CASSQSGQGERAEQYF.

This clone showed up just once. The chain combines TRBV29-1 with TRBJ2-2, with D hard to call. CDR3 length: 13 residues. Trimming left V 7 bases short and J 6 bases short, with 15 bases between. CDR1 and CDR2 (germline): SQVTM, ANQGSEA. The CDR3 DNA reads as TGCAGCGGAACTGATGGGGTCCCCGGGGAGCTGTTTTTT. This encodes CSGTDGVPGELFF.

J is TRBJ1-5 and V is TRBV6-2 or TRBV6-3; perhaps TRBD1 as D (5 bases). The CDR3 has 14 residues. Germline assignment: CDR1 MNHEY and CDR2 SVGEGT. Trimming removed 6 bases at V and 4 bases at J, with 13 bases between. The CDR3 region has the DNA TGTGCCAGCAGCGAGATTCGGGGGAATCAGCCCCAGCATTTT. Translation: CASSEIRGNQPQHF.

This chain connects TRBV19 to TRBJ2-7, with 10 bases identical to TRBD2. Germline CDR1 is LNHDA and CDR2 is SQIVND (reference sequence). The length of the CDR3 is 15 residues. The V segment lost 5 bases and the J segment 3 bases; nucleotides outside the gene matches: 7. The CDR3 region has the DNA TGTGCCAGTAGTTCTAAGCGGGAGGGCCTCTACGAGCAGTACTTC. Translated, it gives CASSSKREGLYEQYF.

This chain uses TRBV5-1 with TRBJ2-5; 8 positions match TRBD2. The CDR3 covers 13 residues. V gave up 4 bases and J gave up 5 bases; unmatched junction bases: 4. Per the germline V gene, CDR1 is SGHRS and CDR2 is YFSETQ. CDR3 sequence reads: CASSIAGRETQYF. DNA of the CDR3: TGCGCCAGCAGCATAGCGGGGCGGGAGACCCAGTACTTC.

The chain joins TRBV12-3 or TRBV12-4 to TRBJ1-4, with 10 bases fitting TRBD1. V shed 6 bases, J shed 5 bases, and the junction held 0 bases outside the gene matches. CDR3 length: 13 amino acids. CDR3 loop: CASRGQGNEKLFF. CDR3 in DNA: TGTGCCAGCAGGGGACAGGGGAATGAAAAACTGTTTTTT.

This clone was recorded once. The rearrangement uses TRBV5-1 and TRBJ2-1; 7 nucleotides align to TRBD2. Germline CDR1 and CDR2: SGHRS and YFSETQ. The CDR3 loop spans 16 amino acids. Trimming took 0 bases from V and 8 from J; bases not matched to a gene: 11. CDR3 sequence (DNA): TGCGCCAGCAGCTTGGCCTTCGCGGGAGTATCCGATGAGCAGTTCTTC. Its translation: CASSLAFAGVSDEQFF.

The V call is TRBV20-1, the J call TRBJ2-5; 7 bases map to TRBD2. The CDR3 covers 13 residues. Trimming at V came to 3 bases and at J to 5 bases, leaving 6 bases not matched to a gene. Germline-derived CDR1 and CDR2 are DFQATT and SNEGSKA (reference sequence). In DNA, the CDR3 is TGCAGTGCTAGTGGGGGGGTAGCGGAGACCCAGTACTTC. Protein sequence: CSASGGVAETQYF.

V usage is TRBV5-1 and J usage is TRBJ2-7, with 8 bases matching TRBD1. The V segment lost 3 bases and the J segment 5 bases; nucleotides outside the gene matches: 10. This CDR3 has 15 residues. CDR1 SGHRS and CDR2 YFSETQ come from the germline V gene. CDR3 in amino acids: CASSYTGTGGNEQYF. The CDR3 DNA reads TGCGCCAGCAGCTATACCGGGACAGGCGGCAACGAGCAGTACTTC.

This chain uses TRBV6-5 with TRBJ2-5, with 8 positions matching TRBD2. The length of the CDR3 is 13 residues. CDR1 is MNHEY and CDR2 is SVGAGI in the germline V gene. V lost 7 bases and J lost 5; bases outside the gene matches: 6. The CDR3 coding sequence is TGTGCCAGCACCCCCGGGGGGGACGAGACCCAGTACTTC. Translation gives CASTPGGDETQYF.

The gene calls are TRBV6-2 or TRBV6-3 and TRBJ1-1; 8 nucleotides match TRBD1. The CDR3 has 14 amino acids. V shed 6 bases and J 1 base; nucleotides not matched to a gene: 4. Germline-derived CDR1 and CDR2 are MNHEY and SVGEGT. CDR3 loop: CASSLDRGNTEAFF. The CDR3 bases are TGTGCCAGCAGCCTTGACAGGGGGAACACTGAAGCTTTCTTT.

The genes are TRBV6-4 and TRBJ2-5, with TRBD2 matching over 12 bases. J lost 5 bases, V lost 2 bases, and 21 bases had no gene match. Per germline, CDR1 MRHNA and CDR2 SNTAGT. The CDR3 extends over 21 amino acids. This chain's CDR3 is CASSDGRVRQTLAGGGETQYF. CDR3 bases: TGTGCCAGCAGTGACGGAAGGGTTCGGCAGACCCTAGCGGGAGGGGGCGAGACCCAGTACTTC.

The sample holds one count of this clone. V gene TRBV16 combines with J gene TRBJ2-1; weak D call: TRBD2 (6 bases). Germline V gene data show CDR1 as KGHSY and CDR2 as FQNENV. V was pared by 2 bases and J by 6 bases, with 11 bases between. The CDR3 consists of 14 residues. This CDR3 is CASSQSRGGNEQFF. The CDR3 DNA reads TGTGCCAGCAGCCAAAGTCGGGGAGGCAATGAGCAGTTCTTC.

The chain couples TRBV12-3 or TRBV12-4 to TRBJ2-7; a possible D gene is TRBD2 (6 bases). Trimming removed 3 bases from V and 3 bases from J, with 9 bases in between. The CDR3 spans 13 residues. As DNA, the CDR3 is TGTGCCAGCAGTTTGGGCGGGAACTACGAGCAGTACTTC. It specifies CASSLGGNYEQYF.

This sequence joins TRBV5-6 and TRBJ1-5; 7 nucleotides line up with TRBD1. Looked up from germline, CDR1 is SGHDT and CDR2 is YYEEEE. Trimming at V came to 4 bases and at J to 7 bases, leaving 11 bases not matched to a gene. CDR3 length: 15 residues. CDR3 sequence (DNA): TGTGCCAGCAGCGCCTGGGACAGCGCATTGCAGCCCCAGCATTTT. Translation gives CASSAWDSALQPQHF.